A single sample is the source of the 22 T cell receptor beta chains below, sequenced in a study of blood T cell repertoires in COVID-19. Only in-frame clones appear in the TCRdb table, and some are missing; sequencing was by immunoSEQ multiplex PCR. The data contain nearly 200,000 clones, less than 90% of them singletons. Specimen: peripheral blood. Receptor source: a human donor in a cohort sampled during active COVID-19.

The chain joins TRBV7-2 to TRBJ2-7; 12 bases align to TRBD1. V gave up 8 bases and J gave up 6 bases; unmatched junction bases: 5. This CDR3 comprises 13 residues. Germline values: CDR1 SGHTA, CDR2 FQGNSA. CDR3 bases: TGTGCCAGCTCTGTGGGACAGGGGGCCGAGCAGTACTTC. It is translated as CASSVGQGAEQYF.

The rearrangement uses TRBV7-2 and TRBJ1-6; 8 bases are shared with TRBD1. Germline trimming cut 5 bases from V and 6 bases from J; bases unmatched to any gene: 9. The CDR3 consists of 16 residues. Germline CDR1 is SGHTA and CDR2 is FQGNSA. The CDR3 region is CASSPRSGGTNSPLHF. CDR3 nucleotides: TGTGCCAGCAGCCCACGGTCAGGGGGCACTAATTCACCCCTCCACTTT.

V usage is TRBV7-9 and J usage is TRBJ2-1; perhaps TRBD1 as D (6 bases). The length of the CDR3 is 18 residues. The V end was cut by 1 base, the J end by 7 bases, with 23 bases between. Germline CDR1 reads SEHNR; CDR2 reads FQNEAQ (reference sequence). Here the CDR3 reads CASSLERPGTYLGNEQFF. In nucleotides, the CDR3 is TGTGCCAGCAGCTTAGAGAGACCCGGGACATACCTTGGTAATGAGCAGTTCTTC.

This clone has only a few counts. V and J are TRBV6-4 and TRBJ1-2; D might be TRBD1 (5 bases). Germline V gene sequence: CDR1 MRHNA, CDR2 SNTAGT. V lost 4 bases to trimming and J lost 5 bases, with 20 bases between them. The CDR3 has 16 amino acids. The chain's CDR3 is CASSAAGGDGAYGYTF. CDR3 nucleotides: TGTGCCAGCAGTGCCGCGGGGGGGGATGGAGCGTATGGCTACACCTTC.

This clone was detected only once. The rearrangement joins TRBV24-1 to TRBJ1-2, with 7 bases matching TRBD1. V gave up 5 bases and J gave up 8 bases; unmatched junction bases: 1. Germline V gene lookup returns CDR1 KGHDR and CDR2 SFDVKD. The CDR3 sequence is 11 residues long. The CDR3 spells CATSGGQGYTF. CDR3 bases: TGTGCCACCAGTGGGGGACAGGGCTACACCTTC.

The chain has TRBV7-9 and TRBJ2-2; D is ambiguous. Germline loops: CDR1 SEHNR, CDR2 FQNEAQ (reference sequence). This CDR3 contains 15 residues. The V and J ends lost 1 base and 0 bases respectively, with 6 bases between them. The CDR3 loop reads CASSLDSTNTGELFF. CDR3 bases: TGTGCCAGCAGCTTAGACAGTACGAACACCGGGGAGCTGTTTTTT.

The chain employs TRBV25-1 and TRBJ1-2, with TRBD1 matching over 7 bases. This CDR3 is 15 amino acids long. Germline lookup yields CDR1 MGHDK and CDR2 SYGVNS. V was clipped by 3 bases and J by 7 bases; unmatched bases: 11. As DNA, the CDR3 is TGTGCCAGCAGTGATTGGGACAGTTTTTTAGGTGGCTACACCTTC. Protein: CASSDWDSFLGGYTF.

The CDR3 DNA reads as TGTGCCAGCAGCTTAGGCGGACAGAACTATGGCTACACCTTC. Protein sequence: CASSLGGQNYGYTF. The rearrangement uses TRBV13 and TRBJ1-2; the D gene is possibly TRBD1 (6 bases). V was cut by 0 bases and J by 2 bases, with 7 bases left in between. Per germline, CDR1 PRHDT and CDR2 FYEKMQ (reference sequence). This CDR3 is built from 14 residues.

This chain connects TRBV19 to TRBJ1-6; possible D gene TRBD1, 5 bases. The CDR3 sequence is 13 residues long. Germline V gene sequence: CDR1 LNHDA, CDR2 SQIVND (reference sequence). Trimming left V 5 bases short and J 11 bases short, with 13 bases between. This CDR3 reads CASSVFPGAPLHF. In DNA form, the CDR3 reads TGTGCCAGTAGTGTCTTCCCGGGGGCACCCCTCCACTTT.

The chain recombines TRBV27 with TRBJ1-1; D is undetermined. Germline CDR1 MNHEY, CDR2 SMNVEV (reference sequence). The CDR3 consists of 13 residues. The V gene lost 7 bases and the J gene lost 5 bases, with 14 bases spanning the gap. CDR3: CASKARGRTEAFF. CDR3 DNA: TGTGCCAGCAAAGCCCGTGGTCGGACTGAAGCTTTCTTT.

The chain has TRBV2 and TRBJ1-2; TRBD1 might be the D (6 bases). V was cut by 4 bases and J by 1 base, with 13 bases left in between. CDR1 is SNHLY, CDR2 FYNNEI, per germline. This CDR3 is built from 15 residues. As DNA, the CDR3 is TGTGCCAGCAGTGGGACAGAATCTCTTAACTATGGCTACACCTTC. As protein: CASSGTESLNYGYTF.

This sequence joins TRBV7-9 and TRBJ2-2; D not certain. CDR1 and CDR2 (germline): SEHNR, FQNEAQ (reference sequence). Trimming pared 8 bases from V and 5 bases from J, leaving 9 bases between. CDR3 length: 12 amino acids. The CDR3 DNA follows: TGTGCCAGCGCTACCATTACCGGGGAGCTGTTTTTT. Encoded protein: CASATITGELFF.

This sequence joins TRBV11-2 and TRBJ2-2; 8 nucleotides align to TRBD1. Losses at the gene ends were 5 bases for V and 4 bases for J; bases not matched to a gene: 3. The germline CDR1 and CDR2 sequences are SGHAT and FQNNGV. The CDR3 spans 14 residues. The CDR3 nucleotides are TGTGCCAGCAGCCGGACAGGGTCCACCGGGGAGCTGTTTTTT. Amino acid sequence: CASSRTGSTGELFF.

The gene calls are TRBV27 and TRBJ2-1; D gene uncertain. Deletions cut 6 bases from V and 5 bases from J, with 5 bases between. This CDR3 has 11 amino acids. Germline V lookup: CDR1 MNHEY, CDR2 SMNVEV (reference sequence). CDR3 nucleotides: TGTGCCAGCAGCCGTAACAATGAGCAGTTCTTC. Its protein is CASSRNNEQFF.

The J gene is TRBJ2-7, the V gene TRBV5-6; D remains unclear. This CDR3 spans 15 amino acids. Between the trimmed V and J ends, which lost 1 base and 3 bases, there was a span of 14 bases. CDR1 SGHDT and CDR2 YYEEEE come from the germline V gene. The CDR3 coding sequence is TGTGCCAGCAGCTTGTGGCAGACAACCTTCTACGAGCAGTACGTC. Translation gives CASSLWQTTFYEQYV.

The chain couples TRBV19 to TRBJ2-1; TRBD2 is a possible D gene (7 bases). Germline V gives CDR1 LNHDA, CDR2 SQIVND (reference sequence). The CDR3 loop spans 13 amino acids. The germline V and J ends were trimmed by 8 bases and 10 bases, with 18 bases remaining between them. This CDR3 is CASLGGRVGEQFF. The CDR3 region has the DNA TGTGCCAGTCTCGGGGGGCGGGTAGGCGAGCAGTTCTTC.

This chain joins TRBV19 and TRBJ2-1; 8 bases agree with TRBD2. Per the germline V gene, CDR1 is LNHDA and CDR2 is SQIVND (reference sequence). The CDR3 loop spans 15 amino acids. V trimming: 3 bases; J trimming: 4 bases; junction bases outside the gene matches: 5. CDR3 amino acids: CASSIHSGTYNEQFF. The CDR3 DNA follows: TGTGCCAGTAGTATTCATAGCGGGACTTACAATGAGCAGTTCTTC.

This chain connects TRBV19 to TRBJ1-2, with D possibly being TRBD1 (5 bases). CDR1 and CDR2 from the germline V gene are LNHDA and SQIVND (reference sequence). This CDR3 is built from 11 residues. Trimming pared 7 bases from V and 7 bases from J, leaving 10 bases between. The CDR3 DNA sequence: TGTGCCAGTACTAACGGGGGTGGCTACACCTTC. This gives the protein CASTNGGGYTF.

This chain joins TRBV6-2 or TRBV6-3 and TRBJ2-1; no clear D gene. The CDR3 is 11 residues long. Germline CDR1 is MNHEY and CDR2 is SVGEGT. Trimming pared 4 bases from V and 7 bases from J, leaving 5 bases between. The DNA of the CDR3 is TGTGCCAGCAGTTCCCCGAATGAGCAGTTCTTC. It is translated as CASSSPNEQFF.

The chain is built from TRBV5-1 and TRBJ1-3; TRBD1 matches 7 bases. Germline V CDR1 and CDR2: SGHRS, YFSETQ. The CDR3 consists of 14 residues. The junction had 5 bases not matched to a gene; V was cut back by 4 bases and J by 4 bases. The DNA of the CDR3 is TGCGCCAGCAGCGTCACAGGGGAAGGAAACACCATATATTTT. Translation: CASSVTGEGNTIYF.

The CDR3 sequence: CSVNQGYYGYTF. The CDR3, as DNA: TGCAGCGTTAACCAGGGTTACTATGGCTACACCTTC. The rearrangement links TRBV29-1 to TRBJ1-2, with D perhaps TRBD1 (5 bases). Germline V gives CDR1 SQVTM, CDR2 ANQGSEA. The CDR3 spans 12 residues. V gave up 5 bases and J gave up 3 bases, with 10 bases separating them.

The CDR3 spells CASSQDGTSGLSEQFF. In DNA form, the CDR3 reads TGTGCCAGCAGCCAAGATGGGACTAGCGGCCTGTCGGAGCAGTTCTTC. The V gene is TRBV4-2, the J gene TRBJ2-1, with TRBD2 identical over 11 bases. CDR1 LGHNA and CDR2 YNFKEQ come from the germline V gene. V dropped 0 bases and J dropped 10; count of bases not matched to a gene: 8. This CDR3 is 16 amino acids long.